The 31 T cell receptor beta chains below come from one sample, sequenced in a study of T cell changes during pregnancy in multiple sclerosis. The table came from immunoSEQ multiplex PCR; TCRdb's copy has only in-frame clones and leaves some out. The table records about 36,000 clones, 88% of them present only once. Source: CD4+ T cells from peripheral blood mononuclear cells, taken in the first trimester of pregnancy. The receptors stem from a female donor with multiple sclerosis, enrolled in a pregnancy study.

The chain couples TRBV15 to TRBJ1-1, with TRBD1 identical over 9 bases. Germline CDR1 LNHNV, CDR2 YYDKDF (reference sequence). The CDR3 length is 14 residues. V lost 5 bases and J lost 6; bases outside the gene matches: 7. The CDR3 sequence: CATSPGTGFAEAFF. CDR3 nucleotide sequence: TGTGCCACCAGCCCCGGGACAGGGTTTGCTGAAGCTTTCTTT.

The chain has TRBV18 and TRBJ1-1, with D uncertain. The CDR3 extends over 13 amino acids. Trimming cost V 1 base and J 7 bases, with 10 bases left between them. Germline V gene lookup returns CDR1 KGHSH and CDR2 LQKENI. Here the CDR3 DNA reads TGTGCCAGCTCACCACTTTTGGAGGGTGAAGCTTTCTTT. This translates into CASSPLLEGEAFF.

CDR3 sequence reads: CASSLGPLGEVSYNEQFF. The CDR3 coding sequence is TGTGCCAGCAGCTTAGGACCGCTAGGTGAAGTCTCCTACAATGAGCAGTTCTTC. The chain couples TRBV7-6 to TRBJ2-1; D unresolved. V lost 1 base and J lost 0, with 16 bases in between. The germline V gene encodes CDR1 SGHVS and CDR2 FNYEAQ. The CDR3 contains 18 residues.

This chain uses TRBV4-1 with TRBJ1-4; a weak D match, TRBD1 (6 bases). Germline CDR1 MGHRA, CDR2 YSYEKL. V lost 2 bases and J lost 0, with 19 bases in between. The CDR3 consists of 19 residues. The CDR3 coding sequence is TGCGCCAGCAGCCAACCCCCTGGGAGGGGGGCACCAACTAATGAAAAACTGTTTTTT. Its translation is CASSQPPGRGAPTNEKLFF.

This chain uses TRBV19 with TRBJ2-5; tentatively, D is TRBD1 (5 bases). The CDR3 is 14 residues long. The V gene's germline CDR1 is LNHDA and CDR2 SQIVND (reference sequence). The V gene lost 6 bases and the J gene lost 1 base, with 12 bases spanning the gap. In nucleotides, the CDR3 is TGTGCCAGTAGCCAGAATGGGGCCCAAGAGACCCAGTACTTC. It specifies CASSQNGAQETQYF.

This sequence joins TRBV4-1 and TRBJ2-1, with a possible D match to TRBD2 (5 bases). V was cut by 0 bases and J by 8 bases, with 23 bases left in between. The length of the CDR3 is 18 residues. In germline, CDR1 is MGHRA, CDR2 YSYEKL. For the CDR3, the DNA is TGCGCCAGCAGCCAAGATAGTGGCCTAGCCATTACGGTCCATGAGCAGTTCTTC. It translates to CASSQDSGLAITVHEQFF.

Here the CDR3 reads CAWSLRITDTQYF. Written as DNA, the CDR3 is TGTGCCTGGAGTTTGCGGATCACAGATACGCAGTATTTT. This sequence joins TRBV30 and TRBJ2-3; D gene uncertain. Germline lookup yields CDR1 GTSNPN and CDR2 SVGIG (reference sequence). The CDR3 is made up of 13 amino acids. V dropped 2 bases and J dropped 2 bases, with 8 bases sitting between them.

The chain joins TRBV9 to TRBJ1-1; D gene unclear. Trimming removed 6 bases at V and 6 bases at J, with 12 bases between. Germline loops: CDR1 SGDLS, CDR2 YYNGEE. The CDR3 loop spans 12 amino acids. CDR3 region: CASKNANAEAFF. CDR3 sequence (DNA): TGTGCCAGCAAGAACGCTAACGCTGAAGCTTTCTTT.

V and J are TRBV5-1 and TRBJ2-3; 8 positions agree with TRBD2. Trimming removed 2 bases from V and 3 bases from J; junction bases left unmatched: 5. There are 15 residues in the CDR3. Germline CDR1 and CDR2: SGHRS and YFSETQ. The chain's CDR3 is CASSLAGVMTDTQYF. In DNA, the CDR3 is TGCGCCAGCAGCTTAGCGGGAGTTATGACAGATACGCAGTATTTT.

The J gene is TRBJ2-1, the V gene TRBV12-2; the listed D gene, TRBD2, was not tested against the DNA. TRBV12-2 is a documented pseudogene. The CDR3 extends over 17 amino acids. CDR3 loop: CASRPKRVWSRHNEQFF. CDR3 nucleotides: TGTGCAAGTCGCCCCAAGAGGGTGTGGAGCAGACACAATGAGCAGTTCTTC.

CDR3 DNA sequence: TGTGCCAGCAGTGGGGACATCGGGAATCAGCCCCAGCATTTT. Its protein is CASSGDIGNQPQHF. The V gene is TRBV27, the J gene TRBJ1-5; a possible D gene is TRBD1 (6 bases). The V end lost 5 bases, the J end lost 4 bases, and 12 bases lay between the germline ends. CDR1 is MNHEY and CDR2 is SMNVEV in the germline V gene (reference sequence). CDR3 length equals 14 residues.

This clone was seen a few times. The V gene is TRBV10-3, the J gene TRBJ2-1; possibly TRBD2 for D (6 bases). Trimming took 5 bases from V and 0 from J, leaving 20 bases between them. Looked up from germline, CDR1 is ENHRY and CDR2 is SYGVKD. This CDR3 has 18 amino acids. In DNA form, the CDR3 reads TGTGCCATCAGTATCCTTTCGCTAGCGAGGAGCTCCTACAATGAGCAGTTCTTC. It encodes CAISILSLARSSYNEQFF.

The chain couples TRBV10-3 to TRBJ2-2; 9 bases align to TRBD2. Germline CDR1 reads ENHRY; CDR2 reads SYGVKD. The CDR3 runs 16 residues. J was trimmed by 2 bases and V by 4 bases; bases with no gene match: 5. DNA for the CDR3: TGTGCCATCAGTGGCGGGCTAGCGGGAAACACCGGGGAGCTGTTTTTT. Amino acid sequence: CAISGGLAGNTGELFF.

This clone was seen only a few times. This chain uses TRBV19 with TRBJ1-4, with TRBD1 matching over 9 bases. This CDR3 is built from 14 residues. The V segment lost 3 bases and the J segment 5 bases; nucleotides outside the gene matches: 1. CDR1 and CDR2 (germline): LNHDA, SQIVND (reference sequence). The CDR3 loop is CASSMDRGNEKLFF. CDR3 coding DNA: TGTGCCAGTAGTATGGACAGGGGCAATGAAAAACTGTTTTTT.

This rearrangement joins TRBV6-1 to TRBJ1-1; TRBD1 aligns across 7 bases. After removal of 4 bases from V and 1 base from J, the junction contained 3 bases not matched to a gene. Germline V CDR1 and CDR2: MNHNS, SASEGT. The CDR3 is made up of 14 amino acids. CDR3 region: CASSAGTANTEAFF. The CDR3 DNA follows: TGTGCCAGCAGTGCGGGGACAGCGAACACTGAAGCTTTCTTT.

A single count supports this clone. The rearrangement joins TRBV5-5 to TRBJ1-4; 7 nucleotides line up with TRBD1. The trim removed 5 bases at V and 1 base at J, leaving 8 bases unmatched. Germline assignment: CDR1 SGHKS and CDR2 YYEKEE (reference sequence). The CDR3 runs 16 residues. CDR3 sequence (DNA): TGTGCCAGCAGTGAGGGGGCTGGAAGAACTAATGAAAAACTGTTTTTT. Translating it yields CASSEGAGRTNEKLFF.

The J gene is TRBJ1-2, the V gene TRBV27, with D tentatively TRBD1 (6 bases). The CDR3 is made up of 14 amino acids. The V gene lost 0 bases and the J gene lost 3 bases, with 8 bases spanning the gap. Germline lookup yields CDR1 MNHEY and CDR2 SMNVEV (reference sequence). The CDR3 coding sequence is TGTGCCAGCAGTTTATCCAGGACAGACTATGGCTACACCTTC. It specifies CASSLSRTDYGYTF.

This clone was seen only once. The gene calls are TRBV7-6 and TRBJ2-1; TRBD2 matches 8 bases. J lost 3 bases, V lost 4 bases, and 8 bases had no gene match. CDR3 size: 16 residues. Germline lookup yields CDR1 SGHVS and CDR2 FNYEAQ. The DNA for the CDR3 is TGTGCCAGCAGCTACTCCGGGGGGGGCCTCTACAATGAGCAGTTCTTC. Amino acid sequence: CASSYSGGGLYNEQFF.

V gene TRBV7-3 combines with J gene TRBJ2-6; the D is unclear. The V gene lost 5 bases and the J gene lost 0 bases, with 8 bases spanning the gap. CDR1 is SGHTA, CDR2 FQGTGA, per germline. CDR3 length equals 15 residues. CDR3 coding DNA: TGTGCCAGCAGCCCTAACTTCTCTGGGGCCAACGTCCTGACTTTC. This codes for CASSPNFSGANVLTF.

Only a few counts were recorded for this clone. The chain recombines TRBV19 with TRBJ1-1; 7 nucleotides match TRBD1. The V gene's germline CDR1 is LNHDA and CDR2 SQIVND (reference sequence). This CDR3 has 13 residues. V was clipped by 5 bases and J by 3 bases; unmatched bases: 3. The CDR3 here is CASSGDRDTEAFF. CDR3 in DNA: TGTGCCAGTAGTGGGGACAGAGACACTGAAGCTTTCTTT. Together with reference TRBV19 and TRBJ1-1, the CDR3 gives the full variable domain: DGGITQSPKYLFRKEGQNVTLSCEQNLNHDAMYWYRQDPGQGLRLIYYSQIVNDFQKGDIAEGYSVSREKKESFPLTVTSAQKNPTAFYLCASSGDRDTEAFFGQGTRLTVV.

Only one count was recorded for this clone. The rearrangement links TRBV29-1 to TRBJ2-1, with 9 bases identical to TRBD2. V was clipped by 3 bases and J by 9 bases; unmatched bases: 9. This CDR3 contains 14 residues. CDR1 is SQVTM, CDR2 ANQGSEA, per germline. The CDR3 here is CSVDIAGVGVEQFF. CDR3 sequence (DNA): TGCAGCGTTGATATAGCGGGAGTAGGGGTTGAGCAGTTCTTC.

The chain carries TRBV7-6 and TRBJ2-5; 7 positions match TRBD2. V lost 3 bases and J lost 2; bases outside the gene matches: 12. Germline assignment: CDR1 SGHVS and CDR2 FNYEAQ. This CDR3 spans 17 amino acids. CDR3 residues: CASSFPPAGDQQETQYF. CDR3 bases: TGTGCCAGCAGCTTCCCCCCCGCGGGGGACCAGCAAGAGACCCAGTACTTC.

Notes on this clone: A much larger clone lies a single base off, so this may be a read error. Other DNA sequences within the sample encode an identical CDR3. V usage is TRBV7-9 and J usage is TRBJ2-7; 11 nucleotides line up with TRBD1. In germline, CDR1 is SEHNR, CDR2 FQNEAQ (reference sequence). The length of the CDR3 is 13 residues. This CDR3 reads CASSRDRGYEQYF. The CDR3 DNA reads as TGTGCTAGCAGCCGGGACAGGGGGTACGAGCAGTACTTC.

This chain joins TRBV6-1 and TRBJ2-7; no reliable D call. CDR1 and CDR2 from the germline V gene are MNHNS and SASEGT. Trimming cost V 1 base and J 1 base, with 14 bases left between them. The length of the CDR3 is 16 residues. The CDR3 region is CASSEGLSVRSYEQYF. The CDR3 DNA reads TGTGCCAGCAGTGAAGGGCTGAGCGTAAGGTCCTACGAGCAGTACTTC.

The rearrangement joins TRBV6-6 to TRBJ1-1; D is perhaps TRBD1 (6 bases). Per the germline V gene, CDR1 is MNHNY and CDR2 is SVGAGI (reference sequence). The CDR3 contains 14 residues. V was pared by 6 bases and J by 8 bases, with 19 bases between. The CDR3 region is CASRLQGATPEAFF. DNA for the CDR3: TGTGCCAGCAGGTTACAGGGAGCAACCCCCGAAGCTTTCTTT.

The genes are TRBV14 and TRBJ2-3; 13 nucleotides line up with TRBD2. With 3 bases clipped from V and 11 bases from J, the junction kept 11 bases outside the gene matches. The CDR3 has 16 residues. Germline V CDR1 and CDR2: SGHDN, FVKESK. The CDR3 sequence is CASSHLTSGGSQKQYF. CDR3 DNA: TGTGCCAGCAGCCATCTGACTAGCGGGGGGTCTCAGAAGCAGTATTTT.

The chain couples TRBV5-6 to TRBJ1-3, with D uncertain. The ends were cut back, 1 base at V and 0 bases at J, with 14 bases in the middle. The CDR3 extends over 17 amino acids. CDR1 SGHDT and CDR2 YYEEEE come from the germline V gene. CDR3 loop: CASSLRGADGSGNTIYF. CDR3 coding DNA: TGTGCCAGCAGCTTGAGAGGCGCAGATGGCTCTGGAAACACCATATATTTT. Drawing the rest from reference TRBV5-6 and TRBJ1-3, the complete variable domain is DAGVTQSPTHLIKTRGQQVTLRCSPKSGHDTVSWYQQALGQGPQFIFQYYEEEERQRGNFPDRFSGHQFPNYSSELNVNALLLGDSALYLCASSLRGADGSGNTIYFGEGSWLTVV.

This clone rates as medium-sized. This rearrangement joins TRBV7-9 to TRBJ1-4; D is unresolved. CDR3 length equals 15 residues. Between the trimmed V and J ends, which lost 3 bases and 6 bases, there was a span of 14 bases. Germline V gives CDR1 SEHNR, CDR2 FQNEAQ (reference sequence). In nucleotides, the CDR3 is TGTGCCAGCAGCTTCACGGGAGGTCGGGATGAAAAACTGTTTTTT. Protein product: CASSFTGGRDEKLFF.

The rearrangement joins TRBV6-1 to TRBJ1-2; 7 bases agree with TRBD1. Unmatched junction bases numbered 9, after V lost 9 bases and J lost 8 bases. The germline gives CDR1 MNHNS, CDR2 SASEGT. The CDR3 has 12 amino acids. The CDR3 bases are TGTGCCAGTGGACAGGTAGAGGGAGGCTACACCTTC. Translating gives CASGQVEGGYTF.

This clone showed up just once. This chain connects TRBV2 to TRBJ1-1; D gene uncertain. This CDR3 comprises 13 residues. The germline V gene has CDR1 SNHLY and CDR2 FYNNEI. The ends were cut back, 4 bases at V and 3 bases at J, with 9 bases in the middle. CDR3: CASSVPTYTEAFF. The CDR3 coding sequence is TGTGCCAGCAGTGTACCGACATACACTGAAGCTTTCTTT.

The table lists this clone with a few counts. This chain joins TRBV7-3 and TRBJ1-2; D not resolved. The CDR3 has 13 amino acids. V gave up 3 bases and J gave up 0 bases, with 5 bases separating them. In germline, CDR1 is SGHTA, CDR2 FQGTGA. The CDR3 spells CASSLRANYGYTF. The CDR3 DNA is TGTGCCAGCAGCTTGAGGGCTAACTATGGCTACACCTTC.